The next 8 T cell receptor beta chains were all read from a single sample in a study of T cell repertoires in cytomegalovirus infection. Which antigens these TCRs recognize remains unknown. TCRdb processed the reads anew with MiXCR; each CDR3 protein has one entry. The sample has a few hundred thousand distinct CDR3 sequences, 40% seen once. The source material was cultured PBMCs, sampled from culture after CMV antigen stimulation. These TCRs come from a human donor in good health (CMV status not recorded). Some clones in this sample may be carry-over from other donors' samples.

The CDR3 DNA is TGTGCCAGCAGAGAGTCCCCCTTAGTGGCCTCCAATGAGCAGTTCTTC. It specifies CASRESPLVASNEQFF. The V and J genes are TRBV2 and TRBJ2-1; D not certain. Trimming stripped 6 bases from V and 6 bases from J, with 21 bases between. The CDR3 is 16 residues long. The germline CDR1 and CDR2 sequences are SNHLY and FYNNEI.

The rearrangement joins TRBV7-4 to TRBJ2-3; D is undetermined. V shed 1 base and J shed 6 bases, with 11 bases lying between them. CDR3 length equals 14 residues. CDR1 and CDR2 (germline): SGHVT, SQSDAQ. For the CDR3, the DNA is TGTGCCAGCAGCTTAGTGCCCCGTATGGATACGCAGTATTTT. The encoded protein is CASSLVPRMDTQYF.

This chain uses TRBV7-2 with TRBJ1-4, with a tentative D call TRBD1 (5 bases). The CDR3 runs to 15 residues. V lost 4 bases, J lost 4 bases, and 13 bases lay in between. From germline, CDR1 is SGHTA and CDR2 FQGNSA. CDR3 coding DNA: TGTGCCAGCAGCTCCCGGGTCGGGGGTAATGAAAAACTGTTTTTT. Translated, it gives CASSSRVGGNEKLFF.

This clonotype was seen a few times. This chain links TRBV2 with TRBJ2-7; D uncertain. In germline, CDR1 is SNHLY, CDR2 FYNNEI. Trimming left V 8 bases short and J 5 bases short, with 10 bases between. The CDR3 loop spans 11 amino acids. The CDR3, as DNA: TGTGCCAGCGGGCTCCTCGACGAGCAGTACTTC. It encodes CASGLLDEQYF.

The genes are TRBV7-9 and TRBJ2-1; D gene uncertain. Trimming removed 1 base from V and 0 bases from J, with 7 bases in between. The CDR3 runs 15 residues. Germline CDR1 reads SEHNR; CDR2 reads FQNEAQ (reference sequence). CDR3 in DNA: TGTGCCAGCAGCTTAGTGTTGAGCTCCTACAATGAGCAGTTCTTC. Translating it yields CASSLVLSSYNEQFF. Combining the CDR3 with reference TRBV7-9 and TRBJ2-1 gives the whole variable domain DTGVSQNPRHKITKRGQNVTFRCDPISEHNRLYWYRQTLGQGPEFLTYFQNEAQLEKSRLLSDRFSAERPKGSFSTLEIQRTEQGDSAMYLCASSLVLSSYNEQFFGPGTRLTVL.

This chain connects TRBV7-2 to TRBJ2-2, with 10 bases that match TRBD2. V lost 6 bases and J lost 8; bases outside the gene matches: 6. Per germline, CDR1 SGHTA and CDR2 FQGNSA. This CDR3 region has 14 residues. CDR3 sequence: CASRPQRGGGELFF. CDR3 DNA: TGTGCCAGCAGACCCCAGCGGGGGGGTGGGGAGCTGTTTTTT.

The CDR3 coding sequence is TGTGCCAGCAGCGATAGAAGCGCCAAAAACATTCAGTACTTC. Translation: CASSDRSAKNIQYF. The chain couples TRBV7-2 to TRBJ2-4; the D is unclear. Germline loops: CDR1 SGHTA, CDR2 FQGNSA. The CDR3 is 14 amino acids. Deletions cut 5 bases from V and 1 base from J, with 9 bases between.

J is TRBJ1-2 and V is TRBV24-1, with D unresolved. Germline V lookup: CDR1 KGHDR, CDR2 SFDVKD. V lost 0 bases, J lost 4 bases, and 11 bases lay in between. The CDR3 has 15 residues. CDR3 nucleotide sequence: TGTGCCACCAGTGATTTGGAGGCGAGTAGCTATGGCTACACCTTC. Amino acids: CATSDLEASSYGYTF.